What follows is one T cell receptor (beta chain) and its context. Its antigen is still unknown. No base quality values were provided; no much bigger clone lies one nucleotide off. The CDR3 regions of human TCRbeta chains were analyzed by immunosequencing. The study's processing was this. TCRs in the repertoires were matched against a reference library of SARS-CoV-2-specific TCRs that had been generated with the MIRA antigen-specificity platform. Breadth was defined as the fraction of unique TCRs that were SARS-CoV-2-associated. Depth was defined as the fraction of total T cells that were SARS-CoV-2-associated. Each spike-specific TCR was assigned to its reactive spike region and to a CD4 or CD8 class using the MIRA data. Log10-transformed breadth and depth values were compared by one-way ANOVA with Sidak's multiple comparisons tests. The source is immuneACCESS, and TCRdb retained only in-frame sequences with V and J called. Part of the clones is not carried over; for the studies checked, unresolved V genes explain less than half of this, and the remainder is unexplained. V and J calls and clone size come straight from that table; D and trimming were deduced from the DNA. The sample table records 95,000 to 150,000 clones; 86% of these occur just once. The top ten clonotypes cover around 7.7% of the sample.

This entry comes from a study of T cell responses to AZD1222 COVID-19 vaccine (dated by TCRdb to the early 2020s). Describing the broader study: AZD1222 recipients whose second dose came at about 4 weeks and those whose second dose came at about 12 weeks were combined into one group, since spike-specific TCR depth and breadth did not differ between the two schedules. A total of 233 trial participants underwent TCR sequencing, of whom 207 had received two doses of AZD1222 and about 25 had received two doses of the MenACWY control vaccine. Trial participants were enrolled into age subgroups of 18-55, 56-69 and 70-plus years, which contained about 160, 30 and 59 TCR-sequenced participants, respectively. What the work shows at the level of the full study, not this receptor alone: In the small 56-69-year group, the increase in depth fell short of significance, most likely because of low power. Nearly half of unique spike-specific TCRs reportedly recognized epitopes outside regions mutated in the B.1.351 and B.1.1.7 variants. Most participants were white British and females outnumbered males, and the authors suggested that clonal diversity may have been underestimated. The whole spike protein was spanned by vaccine-associated CD4 TCRs, and dominant responses were seen in regions 160-218 and 743-854. No day 14 peak-response samples were available, so repertoires were characterized only after the peak T cell response. Conclusions about previously exposed vaccinees were limited because only six AZD1222 recipients were SARS-CoV-2 seropositive at baseline. After two AZD1222 doses, both the breadth and the depth of spike-specific TCRs were significantly higher than at day 0 and than in MenACWY recipients.

Sample time point, as interpreted from the label and publication: baseline before first vaccination. Vaccinee samples came from UK trials COV001 and COV002, including a single-blind randomized controlled phase 2/3 trial of AZD1222 (ChAdOx1 nCoV-19) in healthy adults. Trial participant PBMC samples were collected at day 0 and day 28 after the second dose for TCRbeta chain sequencing. The receptor was isolated from an adult in good health. The input for sequencing was peripheral blood, taken on day 0 of AZD1222 vaccination.

The bases read TGCAGCGTTGTAACCATGCAAGAGACCCAGTACTTC. The encoded protein is CSVVTMQETQYF. The chain is made from TRBV29-1 and TRBJ2-5, with the D gene not clear enough to name. In the germline V gene, CDR1 corresponds to SQVTM and CDR2 to ANQGSEA. The CDR3 goes from the cysteine to the phenylalanine over 12 residues. Only the CDR3 DNA stays, 36 bases, in frame from base 1. V is shortened by 4 bases, J by 2 bases, and the region joining them spans 8 bases.